This T cell receptor beta chain emerged from a study of blood T cell repertoires in COVID-19. The wider study: The United States, Italy and Spain provided the acute and convalescent COVID-19 samples.

Per germline, CDR1 MGHRA and CDR2 YSYEKL. V dropped 4 bases and J dropped 0 bases, with 23 bases sitting between them. The CDR3 is made up of 19 amino acids. Generated by immunoSEQ multiplex PCR, the TCRdb table keeps only in-frame clones and is missing some. The sample records some 170,000 clones, around nine tenths being singletons. This TCR was recovered from a woman aged 70-85 years with COVID-19, enrolled during active disease. The sample comprised peripheral blood. This chain uses TRBV4-1 with TRBJ2-3, with D perhaps TRBD2 (6 bases). This CDR3 is CASSLRSFRASESTDTQYF. In DNA form, the CDR3 reads TGCGCCAGCAGCCTACGGTCGTTCAGGGCTAGCGAAAGCACAGATACGCAGTATTTT.